This entry describes one T cell receptor (beta chain). Treatment reported: roughly 19 received Ad26.COV2.S at low or high dose, single or two shots; 5 received placebo; per-sample allocation not given. The samples date from day 63 after the first vaccine or placebo injection. Germline V gene lookup returns CDR1 SGHVS and CDR2 FNYEAQ. The CDR3 consists of 14 residues. Trimming shortened V by 5 bases and J by 5 bases, and 16 bases separated the two germline ends. These data belong to a study of Ad26.COV2.S vaccination and SARS-CoV-2 variants. The repertoire was sequenced with immunoSEQ multiplex PCR; TCRdb's copy has only in-frame clones and lacks some. The sample contains more than 300,000 clones, about 89% of which appear only once.

The V call is TRBV7-6, the J call TRBJ2-7; no clear D. Sample: peripheral blood, taken in a trial of Ad26.COV2.S vaccine versus placebo. This receptor was taken from a person between 18 and 60 years old who received the Ad26.COV2.S COVID-19 vaccine or a placebo. The CDR3 loop reads CASSPRGVSNEQYF. As DNA, the CDR3 is TGTGCCAGCAGCCCACGCGGCGTTTCGAACGAGCAGTACTTC.